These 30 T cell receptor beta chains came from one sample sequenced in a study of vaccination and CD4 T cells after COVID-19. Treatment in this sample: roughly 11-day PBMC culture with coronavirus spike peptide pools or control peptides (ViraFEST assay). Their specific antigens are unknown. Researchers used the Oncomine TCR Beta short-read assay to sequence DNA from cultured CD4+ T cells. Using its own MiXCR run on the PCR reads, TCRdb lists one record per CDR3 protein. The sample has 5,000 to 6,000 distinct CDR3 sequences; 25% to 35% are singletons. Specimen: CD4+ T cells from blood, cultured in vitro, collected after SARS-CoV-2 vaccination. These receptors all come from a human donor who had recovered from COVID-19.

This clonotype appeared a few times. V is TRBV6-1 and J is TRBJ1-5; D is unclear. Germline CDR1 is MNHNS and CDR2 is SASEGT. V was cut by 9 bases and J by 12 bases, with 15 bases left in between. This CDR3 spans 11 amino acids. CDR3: CARKYGYHQHF. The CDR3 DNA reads TGTGCCAGGAAATACGGGTATCACCAGCATTTT.

The CDR3 bases are TGTGCCAGCAGCCAAAACACCGACAGGGGAGGGTATCAGCCCCAGCATTTT. It codes for CASSQNTDRGGYQPQHF. The chain couples TRBV4-2 to TRBJ1-5; 8 bases line up with TRBD1. V trimming: 2 bases; J trimming: 5 bases; junction bases outside the gene matches: 11. CDR3 length: 17 residues. Germline CDR1 reads LGHNA; CDR2 reads YNFKEQ.

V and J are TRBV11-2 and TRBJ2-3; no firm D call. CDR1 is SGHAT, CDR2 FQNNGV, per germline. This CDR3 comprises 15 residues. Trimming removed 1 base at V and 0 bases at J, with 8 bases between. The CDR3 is CASSLAPRSTDTQYF. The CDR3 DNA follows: TGTGCCAGCAGCTTAGCTCCGCGGAGCACAGATACGCAGTATTTT.

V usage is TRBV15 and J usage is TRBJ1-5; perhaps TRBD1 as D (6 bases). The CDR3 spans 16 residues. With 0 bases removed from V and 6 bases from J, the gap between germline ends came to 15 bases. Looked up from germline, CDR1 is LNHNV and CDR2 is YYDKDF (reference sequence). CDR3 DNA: TGTGCCACCAGCAGAGATCAACAGGGTGGTAGTCAGCCCCAGCATTTT. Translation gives CATSRDQQGGSQPQHF.

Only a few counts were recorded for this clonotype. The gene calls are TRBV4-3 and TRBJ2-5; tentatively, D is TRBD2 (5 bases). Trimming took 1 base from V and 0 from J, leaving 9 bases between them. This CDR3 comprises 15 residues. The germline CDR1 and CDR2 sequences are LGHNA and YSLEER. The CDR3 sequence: CASSQALGYQETQYF. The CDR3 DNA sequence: TGCGCCAGCAGCCAAGCACTAGGGTACCAAGAGACCCAGTACTTC.

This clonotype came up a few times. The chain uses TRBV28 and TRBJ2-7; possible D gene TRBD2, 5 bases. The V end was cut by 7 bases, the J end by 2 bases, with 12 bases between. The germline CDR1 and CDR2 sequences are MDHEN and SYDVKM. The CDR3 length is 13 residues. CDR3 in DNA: TGTGCCAGCACTAAGGACGGGGCCTACGAGCAGTACTTC. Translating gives CASTKDGAYEQYF.

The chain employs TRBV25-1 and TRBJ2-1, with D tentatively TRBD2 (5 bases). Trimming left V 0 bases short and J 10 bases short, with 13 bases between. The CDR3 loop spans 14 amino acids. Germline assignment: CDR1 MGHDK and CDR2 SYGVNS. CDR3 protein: CASSEYRAGSEQFF. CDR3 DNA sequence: TGTGCCAGCAGTGAATACCGCGCGGGTAGCGAGCAGTTCTTC.

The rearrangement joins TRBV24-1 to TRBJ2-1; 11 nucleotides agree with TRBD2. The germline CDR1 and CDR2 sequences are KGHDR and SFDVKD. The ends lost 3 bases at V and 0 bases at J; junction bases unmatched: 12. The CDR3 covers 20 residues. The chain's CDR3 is CATSDPGLAAHHSSYNEQFF. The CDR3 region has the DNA TGTGCCACCAGTGATCCGGGACTAGCGGCGCACCATAGCTCCTACAATGAGCAGTTCTTC.

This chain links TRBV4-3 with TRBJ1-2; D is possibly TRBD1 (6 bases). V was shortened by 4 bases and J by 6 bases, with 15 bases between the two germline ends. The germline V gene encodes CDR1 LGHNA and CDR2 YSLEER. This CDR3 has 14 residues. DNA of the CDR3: TGCGCCAGCAGCCCCCGGGGGGCAAGGCATGGCTACACCTTC. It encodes CASSPRGARHGYTF.

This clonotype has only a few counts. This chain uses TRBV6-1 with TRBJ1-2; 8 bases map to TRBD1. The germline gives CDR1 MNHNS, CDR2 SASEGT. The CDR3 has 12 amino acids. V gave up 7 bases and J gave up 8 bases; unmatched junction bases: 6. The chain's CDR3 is CASTQGAGGYTF. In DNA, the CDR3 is TGTGCCAGCACTCAGGGGGCAGGAGGCTACACCTTC.

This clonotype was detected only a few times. The CDR3 sequence: CASTVLGGPQHF. CDR3 nucleotides: TGTGCCAGCACCGTTCTCGGCGGGCCCCAGCATTTT. The chain employs TRBV28 and TRBJ1-5; D call uncertain. CDR3 length equals 12 residues. Trimming left V 7 bases short and J 9 bases short, with 13 bases between. The germline V gene has CDR1 MDHEN and CDR2 SYDVKM.

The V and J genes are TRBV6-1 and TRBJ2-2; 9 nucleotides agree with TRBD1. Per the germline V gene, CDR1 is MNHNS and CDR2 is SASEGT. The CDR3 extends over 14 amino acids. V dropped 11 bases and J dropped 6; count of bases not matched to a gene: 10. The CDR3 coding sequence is TGTGCCTCCAAGACACAGGGGGCTTCCGGGGAGCTGTTTTTT. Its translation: CASKTQGASGELFF.

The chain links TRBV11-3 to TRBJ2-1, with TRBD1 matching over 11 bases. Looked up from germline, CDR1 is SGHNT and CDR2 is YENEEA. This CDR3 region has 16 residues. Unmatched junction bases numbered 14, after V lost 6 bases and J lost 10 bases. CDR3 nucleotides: TGTGCCAGCAGTCAGAGGGGGACAGGGGGTTATGGGGAGCAGTTCTTC. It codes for CASSQRGTGGYGEQFF. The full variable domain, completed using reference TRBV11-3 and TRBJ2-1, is EAGVVQSPRYKIIEKKQPVAFWCNPISGHNTLYWYLQNLGQGPELLIRYENEEAVDDSQLPKDRFSAERLKGVDSTLKIQPAELGDSAVYLCASSQRGTGGYGEQFFGPGTRLTVL.

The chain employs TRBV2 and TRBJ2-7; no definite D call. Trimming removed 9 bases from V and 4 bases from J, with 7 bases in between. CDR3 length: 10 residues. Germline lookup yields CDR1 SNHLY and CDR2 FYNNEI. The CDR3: CASLLYEQYF. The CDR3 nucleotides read TGTGCCAGTCTCCTTTACGAGCAGTACTTC.

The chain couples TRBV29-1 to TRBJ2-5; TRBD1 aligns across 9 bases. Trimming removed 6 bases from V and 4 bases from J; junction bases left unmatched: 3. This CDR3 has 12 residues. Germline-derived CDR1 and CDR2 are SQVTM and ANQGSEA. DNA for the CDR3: TGCAGCGTCCTGACAGGGGGAGAGACCCAGTACTTC. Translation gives CSVLTGGETQYF.

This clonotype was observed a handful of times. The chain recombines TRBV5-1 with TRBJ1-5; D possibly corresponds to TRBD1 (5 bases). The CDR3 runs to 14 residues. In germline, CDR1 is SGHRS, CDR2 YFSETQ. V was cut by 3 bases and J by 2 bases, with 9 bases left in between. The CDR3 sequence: CASSSGGGNQPQHF. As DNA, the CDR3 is TGCGCCAGCAGCTCGGGGGGGGGCAATCAGCCCCAGCATTTT.

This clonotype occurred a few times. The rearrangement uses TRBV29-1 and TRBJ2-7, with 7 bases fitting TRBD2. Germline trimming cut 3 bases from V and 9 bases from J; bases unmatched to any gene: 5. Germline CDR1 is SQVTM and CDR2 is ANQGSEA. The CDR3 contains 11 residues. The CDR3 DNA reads TGCAGCGTTGAGGGGGAGGGGACGCAGTACTTC. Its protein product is CSVEGEGTQYF.

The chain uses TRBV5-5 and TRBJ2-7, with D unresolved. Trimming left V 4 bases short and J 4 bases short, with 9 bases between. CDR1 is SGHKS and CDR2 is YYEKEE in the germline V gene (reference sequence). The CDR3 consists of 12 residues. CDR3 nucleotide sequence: TGTGCCAGCAGCCTTGTCCCTTACGAGCAGTACTTC. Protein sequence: CASSLVPYEQYF.

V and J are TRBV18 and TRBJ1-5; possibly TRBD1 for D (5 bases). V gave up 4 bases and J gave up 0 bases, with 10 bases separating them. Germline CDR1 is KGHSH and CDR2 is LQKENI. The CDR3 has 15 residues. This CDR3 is CASSLTADSNQPQHF. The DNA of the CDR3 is TGTGCCAGCTCACTGACAGCTGATAGCAATCAGCCCCAGCATTTT.

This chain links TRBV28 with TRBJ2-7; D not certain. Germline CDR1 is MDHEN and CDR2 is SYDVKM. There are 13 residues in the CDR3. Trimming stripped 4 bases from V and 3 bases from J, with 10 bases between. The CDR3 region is CASSSPGIYEQYF. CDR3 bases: TGTGCCAGCAGTTCGCCAGGAATCTACGAGCAGTACTTC.

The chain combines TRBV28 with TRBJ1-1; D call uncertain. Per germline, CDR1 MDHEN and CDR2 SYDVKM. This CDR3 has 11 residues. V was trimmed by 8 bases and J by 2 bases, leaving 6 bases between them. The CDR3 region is CASYRNTEAFF. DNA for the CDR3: TGTGCCAGCTACCGTAACACTGAAGCTTTCTTT.

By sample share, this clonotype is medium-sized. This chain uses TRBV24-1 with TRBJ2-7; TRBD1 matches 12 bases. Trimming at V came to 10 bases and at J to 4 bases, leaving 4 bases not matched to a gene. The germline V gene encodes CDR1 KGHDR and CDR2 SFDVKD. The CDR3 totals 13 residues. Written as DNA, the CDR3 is TGTGCCACTGGGACAGGGGGCCGGTACGAGCAGTACTTC. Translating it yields CATGTGGRYEQYF.

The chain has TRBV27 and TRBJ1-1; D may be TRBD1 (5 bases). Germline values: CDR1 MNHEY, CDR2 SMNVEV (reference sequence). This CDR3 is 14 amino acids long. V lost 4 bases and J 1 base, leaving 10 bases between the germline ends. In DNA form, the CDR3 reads TGTGCCAGCAGTTCCCTAGGGACGAACACTGAAGCTTTCTTT. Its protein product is CASSSLGTNTEAFF.

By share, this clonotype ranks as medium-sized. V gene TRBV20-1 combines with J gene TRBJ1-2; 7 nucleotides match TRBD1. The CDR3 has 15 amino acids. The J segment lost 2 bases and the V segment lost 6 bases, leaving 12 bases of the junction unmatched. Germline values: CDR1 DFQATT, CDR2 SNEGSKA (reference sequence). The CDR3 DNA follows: TGCAGTGCACCCCCGCTTTCAGGGGGGAACTATGGCTACACCTTC. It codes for CSAPPLSGGNYGYTF.

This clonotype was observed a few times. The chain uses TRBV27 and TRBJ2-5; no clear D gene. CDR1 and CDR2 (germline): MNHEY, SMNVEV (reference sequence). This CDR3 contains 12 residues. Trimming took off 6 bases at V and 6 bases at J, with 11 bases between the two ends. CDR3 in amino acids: CASSGPGKTQYF. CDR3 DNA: TGTGCCAGCAGCGGGCCGGGTAAGACCCAGTACTTC.

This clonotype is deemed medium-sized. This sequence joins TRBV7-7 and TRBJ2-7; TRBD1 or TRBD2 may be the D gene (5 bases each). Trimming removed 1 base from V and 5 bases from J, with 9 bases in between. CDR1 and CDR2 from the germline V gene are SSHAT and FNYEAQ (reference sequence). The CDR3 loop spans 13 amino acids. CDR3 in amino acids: CASSLVWDDEQYF. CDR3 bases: TGTGCCAGCAGCTTAGTTTGGGACGACGAGCAGTACTTC.

The chain's CDR3 is CSASGVSGSRGYF. In nucleotides, the CDR3 is TGCAGTGCTAGCGGTGTTAGCGGGTCCCGTGGTTATTTT. This chain connects TRBV20-1 to TRBJ2-3, with 7 bases matching TRBD2. V was pared by 3 bases and J by 15 bases, with 15 bases of the junction left unmatched. Germline V gives CDR1 DFQATT, CDR2 SNEGSKA (reference sequence). The CDR3 loop spans 13 amino acids.

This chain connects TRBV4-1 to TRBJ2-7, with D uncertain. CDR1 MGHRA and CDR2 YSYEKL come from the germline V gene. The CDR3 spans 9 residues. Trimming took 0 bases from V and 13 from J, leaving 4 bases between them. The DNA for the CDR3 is TGCGCCAGCAGCCAAGATCCCTACTTC. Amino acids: CASSQDPYF.

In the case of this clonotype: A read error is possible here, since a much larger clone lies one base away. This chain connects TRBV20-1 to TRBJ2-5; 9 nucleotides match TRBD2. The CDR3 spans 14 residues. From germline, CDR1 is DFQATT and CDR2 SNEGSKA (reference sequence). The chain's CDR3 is CSARVSSGMETRYF. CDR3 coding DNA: TGCAGTGCTAGAGTGTCTAGCGGGATGGAGACCCGGTACTTC.

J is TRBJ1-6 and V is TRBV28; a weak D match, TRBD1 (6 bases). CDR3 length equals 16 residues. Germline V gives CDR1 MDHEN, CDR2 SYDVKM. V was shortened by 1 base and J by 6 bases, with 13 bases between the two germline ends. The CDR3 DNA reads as TGTGCCAGCAGTTTATTTTGGGGGGGCACTAATTCACCCCTCCACTTT. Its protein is CASSLFWGGTNSPLHF.